This TCR beta chain was captured in a study of T cell clusters in autoimmune cytopenias. The CDR3 totals 14 residues. Per the germline V gene, CDR1 is SGHNT and CDR2 is YYREEE (reference sequence). TRB rearrangements were amplified by touch-down multiplex PCR with mixed TRB-A/B primers. TCRdb reprocessed the multiplex PCR reads and keeps a single row for each CDR3 protein, giving no DNA. The sample has roughly 5,200 distinct CDR3 sequences. By frequency, this clonotype registers medium-sized. Its antigen is not known. Roughly 40,000 genome equivalents of blood DNA were amplified for TRB. General observations from the study: Compared with active autoimmune hepatitis patients, healthy donors showed about 3.2-fold more exclusive TRB clusters.

These data were likewise used in another study, on T cell repertoires in aging, cancer and after chemotherapy. That source adds: The whole study produced a dataset of about 8.8 million TCR reads. Age-matched healthy donors had significantly more diverse, less clonal blood TCR repertoires than untreated cancer patients. Immunological memory after chemotherapy cannot be judged from the repertoire data.

This sequence joins TRBV5-4 and TRBJ2-1; with no DNA, the TCRdb D assignment of TRBD1 cannot be verified. The origin of this receptor is a human donor in good health. The specimen was peripheral blood. This CDR3 is CASSRDGTYNEQFF.